This TCR beta chain was documented in a study of blood T cell repertoires in COVID-19. The overall study: The United States, Italy and Spain supplied acute and convalescent COVID-19 samples. The analysed material was cDNA or gDNA that came from T cells, B-cell-depleted T cells, or PBMCs.

V gave up 2 bases and J gave up 4 bases, with 9 bases separating them. The CDR3 sequence is 14 residues long. The germline gives CDR1 SNHLY, CDR2 FYNNEI. Authors' data handling: Quantification of nucleated cells was approximated via reference gene primer amplification. Clones were read by immunoSEQ multiplex PCR, and TCRdb kept only the in-frame ones, dropping some. The V and J calls and clone size are taken from that table; D and trimming were inferred from the DNA. The sample carries under 150,000 clones, more than 75% recorded once. The sample taken for sequencing was peripheral blood. This rearrangement joins TRBV2 to TRBJ1-3; D is uncertain. This TCR came from a woman between 45 and 60 years old with acute or convalescent COVID-19. The CDR3 region is CASSETGRGNTIYF. The CDR3 DNA reads as TGTGCCAGCAGTGAAACGGGAAGGGGAAACACCATATATTTT.